This record concerns one T cell receptor beta chain sequence. The antigen is unknown. The length of the CDR3 is 15 residues. Trimming removed 4 bases from V and 7 bases from J; junction bases left unmatched: 9. Germline lookup yields CDR1 MNHEY and CDR2 SVGAGI. This specimen belongs to a study of cytomegalovirus exposure and HLA in healthy donors. Study at large: Falling in the Caucasian-associated ancestry cluster were about four fifths of 350 to 400 genotyped donors. Findings of the study overall: Associated with cytomegalovirus, according to the listing, were 164 TCR beta chains. A later analysis associated 16,951 TCR beta sequences with HLA alleles at a 0.05 false discovery rate. Judged likely to be a sequencing artifact was a cluster of highly shared sequence variants.

Primers included in the PCR were 60 Vbeta and 13 Jbeta primers. Produced via immunoSEQ multiplex PCR; TCRdb's table is partial and in-frame only. The sample lists about 140,000 clones; roughly 80% were seen once. This TCR derives from a man younger than 45 in good health and CMV-seronegative. Sequenced input: PBMCs. The V call is TRBV6-5, the J call TRBJ1-2, with 10 positions matching TRBD1. The CDR3 sequence is CASSSGTGVVGGYTF. The CDR3 DNA follows: TGTGCCAGCAGTTCCGGGACAGGGGTCGTCGGTGGCTACACCTTC.